This T cell receptor (beta chain) was obtained from a study of blood T cells in healthy people across ages. CDR1 SQVTM and CDR2 ANQGSEA come from the germline V gene. This CDR3 has 16 residues. Trimming left V 1 base short and J 0 bases short, with 15 bases between. Study-level points and caveats: Strong correlation existed between TCR beta diversity and naive T cell percentage.

Combining a sample-barcoded 5' primer with a J-beta primer mix, a second PCR ran for 7 to 11 cycles. One entry per CDR3 protein results from TCRdb running MiXCR on the 5' RACE reads. The repertoire has 800,000 or so distinct CDR3 sequences, approximately 67% of them found once; the top ten carry around a quarter. Only a few counts were recorded for this clonotype. Its antigen is as yet unknown. Source material: blood. This chain connects TRBV29-1 to TRBJ1-2; D gene uncertain. The source of this sequence is a man between 25 and 39 years old in good health. The CDR3 reads CSVEGIRAKTNYGYTF. The CDR3 DNA follows: TGCAGCGTTGAAGGGATTAGGGCTAAGACTAACTATGGCTACACCTTC. Combining the CDR3 with reference TRBV29-1 and TRBJ1-2 gives the whole variable domain SAVISQKPSRDICQRGTSLTIQCQVDSQVTMMFWYRQQPGQSLTLIATANQGSEATYESGFVIDKFPISRPNLTFSTLTVSNMSPEDSSIYLCSVEGIRAKTNYGYTFGSGTRLTVV.